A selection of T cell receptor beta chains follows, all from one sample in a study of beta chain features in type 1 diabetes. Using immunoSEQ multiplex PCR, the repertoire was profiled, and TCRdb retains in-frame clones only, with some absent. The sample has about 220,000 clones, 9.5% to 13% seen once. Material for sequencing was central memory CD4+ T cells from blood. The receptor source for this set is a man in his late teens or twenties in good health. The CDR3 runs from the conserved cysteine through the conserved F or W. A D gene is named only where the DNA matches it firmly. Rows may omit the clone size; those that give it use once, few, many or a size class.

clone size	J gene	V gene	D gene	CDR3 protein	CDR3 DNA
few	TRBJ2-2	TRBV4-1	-	CASSQLVNTGELFF	TGCGCCAGCAGCCAACTGGTTAACACCGGGGAGCTGTTTTTT
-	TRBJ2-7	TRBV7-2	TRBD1	CASSFYRGEQYF	TGTGCCAGCAGCTTCTACAGGGGCGAGCAGTACTTC
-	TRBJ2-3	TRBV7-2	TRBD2	CASSLVAGEGDTQYF	TGTGCCAGCAGCTTAGTCGCGGGAGAGGGAGATACGCAGTATTTT
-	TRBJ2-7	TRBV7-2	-	CASSLFPSYEQYF	TGTGCCAGCAGTCTATTCCCCAGCTACGAGCAGTACTTC
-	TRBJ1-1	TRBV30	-	CAWSVLRGERTEAFF	TGTGCCTGGAGTGTGTTACGGGGTGAACGCACTGAAGCTTTCTTT
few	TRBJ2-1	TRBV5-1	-	CASSRGEAVNEQFF	TGCGCCAGCAGCAGAGGGGAGGCGGTCAATGAGCAGTTCTTC
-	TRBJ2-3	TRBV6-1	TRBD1	CASSDQTGTGIRNTQYF	TGTGCCAGCAGTGACCAAACCGGGACAGGGATAAGGAATACGCAGTATTTT
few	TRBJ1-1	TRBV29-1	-	CSVERRGSNTEAFF	TGCAGCGTTGAACGTAGGGGCTCGAACACTGAAGCTTTCTTT
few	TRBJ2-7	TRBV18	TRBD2	CASSPPSGIPYEQYF	TGTGCCAGCTCACCACCTAGCGGGATCCCCTACGAGCAGTACTTC
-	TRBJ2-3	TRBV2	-	CASSDDKGADTQYF	TGTGCCAGCAGTGACGACAAAGGGGCAGATACGCAGTATTTT
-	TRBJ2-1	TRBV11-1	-	CASRGRTYNEQFF	TGTGCCAGCAGGGGACGGACCTACAATGAGCAGTTCTTC
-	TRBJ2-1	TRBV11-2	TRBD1	CASSSGTGNEQFF	TGTGCCAGCAGCTCCGGGACAGGGAATGAGCAGTTCTTC
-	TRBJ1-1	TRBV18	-	CASSPPGSYTEAFF	TGTGCCAGCTCACCACCGGGCAGTTACACTGAAGCTTTCTTT
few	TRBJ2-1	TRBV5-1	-	CASSLWEEAYNEQFF	TGCGCCAGCAGCTTATGGGAGGAGGCCTACAATGAGCAGTTCTTC
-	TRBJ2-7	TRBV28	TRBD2	CASSSPYSGTRGEQYF	TGTGCCAGCAGTTCGCCGTATAGCGGGACCCGGGGGGAGCAGTACTTC
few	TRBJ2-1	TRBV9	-	CASSVAIGSSYNEQFF	TGTGCCAGCAGCGTAGCTATCGGGAGCTCCTACAATGAGCAGTTCTTC
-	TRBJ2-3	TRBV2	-	CASSRREPGTDTQYF	TGTGCCAGCAGTCGGAGGGAGCCAGGCACAGATACGCAGTATTTT
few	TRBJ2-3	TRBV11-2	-	CASSSSWTADSTDTQYF	TGTGCCAGCAGTTCTTCATGGACTGCTGATAGCACAGATACGCAGTATTTT
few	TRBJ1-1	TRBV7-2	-	CASSLGFAPNTEAFF	TGTGCCAGCAGCTTAGGGTTCGCACCCAACACTGAAGCTTTCTTT
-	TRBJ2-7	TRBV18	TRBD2	CASSPQRGAPYEQYF	TGTGCCAGCTCACCACAGCGGGGAGCCCCCTACGAGCAGTACTTC
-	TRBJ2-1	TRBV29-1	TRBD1	CSVSDRGTLF	TGCAGCGTTTCGGACAGGGGGACCCTCTTC
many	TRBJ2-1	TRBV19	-	CASSIIGGYNEQFF	TGTGCCAGTAGTATAATCGGCGGATACAATGAGCAGTTCTTC
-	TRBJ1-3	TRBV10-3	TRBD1	CAIRQGQISGNTIYF	TGTGCCATCAGACAGGGACAGATCTCTGGAAACACCATATATTTT
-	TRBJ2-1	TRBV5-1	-	CASTLVEGGYNEQFF	TGCGCCAGCACCCTAGTTGAGGGGGGCTACAATGAGCAGTTCTTC
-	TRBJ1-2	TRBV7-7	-	CAVGQGLGVDGGYTF	TGTGCCGTCGGGCAGGGCTTAGGGGTGGATGGTGGCTACACCTTC
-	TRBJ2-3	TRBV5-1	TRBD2	CASSSGLAGGPRSTDTQYF	TGCGCCAGCAGCTCGGGACTAGCGGGAGGGCCCCGGAGCACAGATACGCAGTATTTT
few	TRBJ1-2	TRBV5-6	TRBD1	CASSLIGQGVPAYGYTF	TGTGCCAGCAGCTTGATAGGACAGGGGGTGCCTGCCTATGGCTACACCTTC
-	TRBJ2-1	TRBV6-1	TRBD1	CASSRTGSSNEQFF	TGTGCCAGCAGCCGGACAGGGTCAAGCAATGAGCAGTTCTTC
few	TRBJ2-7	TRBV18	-	CASSPGDSSYEQYF	TGTGCCAGCTCTCCGGGGGACAGTTCCTACGAGCAGTACTTC
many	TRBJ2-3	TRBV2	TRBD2	CASSEATSVTDTQYF	TGTGCCAGCAGTGAAGCAACTAGCGTGACAGATACGCAGTATTTT
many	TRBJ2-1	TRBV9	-	CASTLSGSSYNEQFF	TGTGCCAGCACCCTTTCCGGGAGTTCCTACAATGAGCAGTTCTTC
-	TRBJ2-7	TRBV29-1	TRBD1	CSVEGAGQGDEQYF	TGCAGCGTTGAAGGGGCGGGACAGGGGGACGAGCAGTACTTC
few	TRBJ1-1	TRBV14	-	CASSQDFGGGTEAFF	TGTGCCAGCAGCCAAGATTTTGGGGGAGGAACTGAAGCTTTCTTT
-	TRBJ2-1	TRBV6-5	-	CASSGRTSAYNEQFF	TGTGCCAGCAGTGGGAGGACATCCGCCTACAATGAGCAGTTCTTC
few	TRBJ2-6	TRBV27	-	CASSPSWRSSGANVLTF	TGTGCCAGCAGTCCTTCCTGGCGGAGCTCTGGGGCCAACGTCCTGACTTTC
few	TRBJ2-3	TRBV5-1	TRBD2	CASSYLVAGGTDTQYF	TGCGCCAGCAGCTACCTGGTAGCGGGAGGCACAGATACGCAGTATTTT
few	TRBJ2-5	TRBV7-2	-	CASSLEYETQYF	TGTGCCAGCAGCTTAGAATACGAGACCCAGTACTTC
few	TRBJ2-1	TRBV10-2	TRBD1	CASKVQPQGHEQFF	TGCGCCAGCAAAGTCCAACCACAGGGGCATGAGCAGTTCTTC
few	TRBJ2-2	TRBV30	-	CAWNAELRNTGELFF	TGTGCCTGGAATGCGGAACTAAGAAACACCGGGGAGCTGTTTTTT
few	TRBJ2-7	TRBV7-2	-	CASSETGARREQYF	TGTGCCAGCAGCGAGACGGGGGCGCGGAGGGAGCAGTACTTC
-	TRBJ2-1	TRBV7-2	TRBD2	CASSLAPGLAVDEQFF	TGTGCCAGCAGCTTAGCGCCAGGACTAGCTGTCGATGAGCAGTTCTTC
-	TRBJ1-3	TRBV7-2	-	CASSLGASRIGNTIYF	TGTGCCAGCAGCTTAGGGGCCTCACGAATCGGAAACACCATATATTTT
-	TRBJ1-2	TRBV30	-	CAWSIHGLYGYTF	TGTGCCTGGAGCATTCACGGGCTGTATGGCTACACCTTC
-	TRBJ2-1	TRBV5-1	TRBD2	CASSSGLAGGNEQFF	TGCGCCAGCAGCTCGGGACTAGCGGGAGGGAATGAGCAGTTCTTC